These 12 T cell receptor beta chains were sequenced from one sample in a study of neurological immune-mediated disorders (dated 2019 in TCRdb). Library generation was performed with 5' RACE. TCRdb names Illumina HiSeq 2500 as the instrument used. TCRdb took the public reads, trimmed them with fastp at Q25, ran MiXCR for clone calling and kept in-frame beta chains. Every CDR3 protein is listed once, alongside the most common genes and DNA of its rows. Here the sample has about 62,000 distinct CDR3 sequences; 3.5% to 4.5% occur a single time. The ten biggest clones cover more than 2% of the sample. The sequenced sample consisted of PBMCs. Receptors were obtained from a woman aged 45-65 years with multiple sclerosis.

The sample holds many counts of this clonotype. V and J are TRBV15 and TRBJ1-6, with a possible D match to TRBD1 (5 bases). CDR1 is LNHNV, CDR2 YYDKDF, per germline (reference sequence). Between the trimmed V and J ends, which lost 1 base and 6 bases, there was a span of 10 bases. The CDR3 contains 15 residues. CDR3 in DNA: TGTGCCACCAGCAGAGGAGACAGCGCTAATTCACCCCTCCACTTT. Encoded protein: CATSRGDSANSPLHF. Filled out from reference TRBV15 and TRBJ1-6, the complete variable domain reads DAMVIQNPRYQVTQFGKPVTLSCSQTLNHNVMYWYQQKSSQAPKLLFHYYDKDFNNEADTPDNFQSRRPNTSFCFLDIRSPGLGDTAMYLCATSRGDSANSPLHFGNGTRLTVT.

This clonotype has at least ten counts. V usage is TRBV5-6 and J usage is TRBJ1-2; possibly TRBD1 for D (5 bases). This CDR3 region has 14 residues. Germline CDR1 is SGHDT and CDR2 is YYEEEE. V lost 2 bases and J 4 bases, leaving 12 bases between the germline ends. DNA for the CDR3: TGTGCCAGCAGCTTCCAGGGCTTACCCTATGGCTACACCTTC. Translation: CASSFQGLPYGYTF.

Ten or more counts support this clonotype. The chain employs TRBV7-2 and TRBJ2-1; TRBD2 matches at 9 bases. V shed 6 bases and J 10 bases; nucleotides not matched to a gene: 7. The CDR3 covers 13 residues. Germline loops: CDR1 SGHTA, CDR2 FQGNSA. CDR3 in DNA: TGTGCCAGCAGGCACTCTAGCGGGAACGAGCAGTTCTTC. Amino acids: CASRHSSGNEQFF.

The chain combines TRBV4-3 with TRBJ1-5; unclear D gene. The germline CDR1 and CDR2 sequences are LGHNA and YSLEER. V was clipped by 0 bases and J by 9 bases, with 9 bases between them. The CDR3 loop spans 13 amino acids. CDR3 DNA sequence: TGCGCCAGCAGCCAAGATCCCGGGCGGCCCCAGCATTTT. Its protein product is CASSQDPGRPQHF.

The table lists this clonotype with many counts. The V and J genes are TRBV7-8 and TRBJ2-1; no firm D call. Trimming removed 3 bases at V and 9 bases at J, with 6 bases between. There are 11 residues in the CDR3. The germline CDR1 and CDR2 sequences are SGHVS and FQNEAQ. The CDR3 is CASSLGSEQFF. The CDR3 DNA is TGTGCCAGCAGCTTGGGTAGTGAGCAGTTCTTC.

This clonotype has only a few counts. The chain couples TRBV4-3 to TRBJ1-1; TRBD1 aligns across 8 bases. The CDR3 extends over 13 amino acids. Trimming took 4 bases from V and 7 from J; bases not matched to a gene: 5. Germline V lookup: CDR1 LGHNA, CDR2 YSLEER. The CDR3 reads CASSLYRGGEAFF. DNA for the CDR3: TGCGCCAGCAGCCTTTACAGGGGGGGTGAAGCTTTCTTT.

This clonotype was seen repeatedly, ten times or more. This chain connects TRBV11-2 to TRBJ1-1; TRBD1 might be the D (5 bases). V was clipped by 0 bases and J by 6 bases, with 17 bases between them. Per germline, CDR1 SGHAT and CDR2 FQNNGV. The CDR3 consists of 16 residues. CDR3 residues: CASSLDYGGRNAEAFF. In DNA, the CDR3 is TGTGCCAGCAGCTTAGATTACGGGGGGAGGAATGCTGAAGCTTTCTTT. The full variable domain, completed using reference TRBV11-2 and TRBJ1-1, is EAGVAQSPRYKIIEKRQSVAFWCNPISGHATLYWYQQILGQGPKLLIQFQNNGVVDDSQLPKDRFSAERLKGVDSTLKIQPAKLEDSAVYLCASSLDYGGRNAEAFFGQGTRLTVV.

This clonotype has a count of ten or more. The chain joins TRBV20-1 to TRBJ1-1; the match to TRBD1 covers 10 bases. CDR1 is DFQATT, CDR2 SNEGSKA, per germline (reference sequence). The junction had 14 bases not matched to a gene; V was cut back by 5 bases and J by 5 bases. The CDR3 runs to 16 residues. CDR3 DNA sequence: TGCAGTGCTGCAACCGGGACAGGGGTTGGGGCGACTGAAGCTTTCTTT. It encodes CSAATGTGVGATEAFF.

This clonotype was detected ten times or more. The DNA of the CDR3 is TGCGCCAGCAGCCCCCGGATTAGCATCGGGGATGAGCAGTTCTTC. Translation: CASSPRISIGDEQFF. The V gene is TRBV5-1, the J gene TRBJ2-1, with D perhaps TRBD2 (5 bases). The CDR3 extends over 15 amino acids. The V end was cut by 4 bases, the J end by 8 bases, with 19 bases between. Germline CDR1 SGHRS, CDR2 YFSETQ.

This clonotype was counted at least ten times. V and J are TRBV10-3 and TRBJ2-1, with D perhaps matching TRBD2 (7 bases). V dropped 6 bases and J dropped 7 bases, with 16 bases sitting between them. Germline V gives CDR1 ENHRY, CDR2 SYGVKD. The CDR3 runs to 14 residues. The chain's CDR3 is CAISLREGGNEQFF. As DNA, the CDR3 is TGTGCCATCAGCCTGAGGGAGGGGGGAAATGAGCAGTTCTTC.

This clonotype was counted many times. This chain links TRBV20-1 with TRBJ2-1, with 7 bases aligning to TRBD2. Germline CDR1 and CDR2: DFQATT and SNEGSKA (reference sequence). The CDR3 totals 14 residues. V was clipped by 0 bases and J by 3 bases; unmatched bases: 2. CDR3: CSAREASGYNEQFF. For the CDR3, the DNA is TGCAGTGCTAGAGAGGCTAGCGGCTACAATGAGCAGTTCTTC.

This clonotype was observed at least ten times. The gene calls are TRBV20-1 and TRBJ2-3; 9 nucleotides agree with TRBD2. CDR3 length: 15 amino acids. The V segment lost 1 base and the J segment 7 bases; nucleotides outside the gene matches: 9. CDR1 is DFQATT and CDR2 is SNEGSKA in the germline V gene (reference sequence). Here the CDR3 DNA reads TGCAGTGCTAGAGTTGGGACTAGCCTTCGAAATACGCAGTATTTT. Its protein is CSARVGTSLRNTQYF.